This TCR beta chain came from a study of shared clonotypes between healthy human individuals. The CDR3 is 11 residues long. From germline, CDR1 is SGDLS and CDR2 YYNGEE. Trimming took off 0 bases at V and 6 bases at J, with 2 bases between the two ends. To note about this clone: Its antigen is undetermined. The same CDR3 also results from other DNA sequences found in this sample.

Study results and caveats: Across a few donors, naive CD4 shared 4.5% to 6%, naive CD8 more than 3%, memory CD4 roughly 2.4%, memory CD8 roughly 0.37%. Among the subsets, naive ones generally showed larger estimated richness than memory ones.

Naive CD8 cells lacked CD45RO, underwent positive selection for CCR7 and left out terminally differentiated effector memory CD45RA+ cells. Assay used: immunoSEQ multiplex PCR; TCRdb lists only in-frame clones, some missing. This table has 2 million to 2.5 million clones, about 95% appearing once. Specimen: naive CD8+ T cells sorted from blood. The sequence was collected from a young man in good health. The chain couples TRBV9 to TRBJ2-3; D not resolved. The CDR3: CASSVDDTQYF. The CDR3 bases are TGTGCCAGCAGCGTAGACGATACGCAGTATTTT.